This T cell receptor beta chain was sequenced in a study of T cell responses to AZD1222 COVID-19 vaccine. Using immunoSEQ multiplex PCR, the repertoire was profiled, and TCRdb retains in-frame clones only, with some absent. Counted here are 65,000 to 85,000 clones, around 80% occurring once; the ten biggest clones make up 20% to 25%. The germline V gene encodes CDR1 GTSNPN and CDR2 SVGIG (reference sequence). This CDR3 comprises 16 residues. V was clipped by 0 bases and J by 2 bases, with 13 bases between them. This chain links TRBV30 with TRBJ1-4; D is possibly TRBD1 (5 bases). This specimen was peripheral blood, taken on day 0 of AZD1222 vaccination. This TCR was recovered from an adult in good health. The CDR3 is CAWSVGWRGTNEKLFF. Here the CDR3 DNA reads TGTGCCTGGAGTGTAGGGTGGAGGGGCACTAATGAAAAACTGTTTTTT.